This TCR beta chain was recorded in a study of radiation and T cells in renal cell carcinoma. Germline CDR1 reads MGHRA; CDR2 reads YSYEKL. The germline V and J ends were trimmed by 4 bases and 3 bases, with 16 bases remaining between them. The CDR3 runs 15 residues. Profiling relied on immunoSEQ multiplex PCR, and the TCRdb table lists in-frame clones only, not all of them. The repertoire holds fewer than 90,000 clones, with just over 85% as singletons. The time point: blood 2 weeks post-SBRT. The sample's treatment: 15 Gy SBRT to primary tumor, nephrectomy 4 weeks later. This clone was detected once.

Material: blood, obtained from a patient whose treatment included radiotherapy and nephrectomy. The J gene is TRBJ2-7, the V gene TRBV4-1; D may be TRBD1 (7 bases). This clonotype originated in a woman aged 50 to 60 with renal cell carcinoma. The CDR3 DNA sequence: TGCGCCAGCAGCCTAGAGGGGCGGGACAGCTACGAGCAGTACTTC. Its translation is CASSLEGRDSYEQYF.